The T cell receptor beta chain under discussion was sequenced for a study of Ad26.COV2.S vaccination and SARS-CoV-2 variants. In the study overall: Dosing was one shot or two shots 56 days apart.

The assay was immunoSEQ multiplex PCR, and TCRdb's table has in-frame clones only and misses some. In the table there are about 400,000 clones, approximately 90% of which are singletons. Findings and limits, study-wide: Vaccine and placebo recipients had comparable breadth of non-spike TCRs.

The CDR3 is 15 residues long. Germline-derived CDR1 and CDR2 are MNHEY and SVGEGT. Trimming took 4 bases from V and 1 from J, leaving 12 bases between them. A note on this clone: Its antigen is not identified. The same CDR3 arises from other DNA sequences in this sample as well.

As for treatment: around 19 received Ad26.COV2.S at low or high dose, single or two shots; roughly five received placebo; per-sample allocation not given. Vaccine and placebo recipients were sampled on day 63 after the first injection. Immunization relied on an Ad26 vector, which expressed Wuhan-strain SARS-CoV-2 spike. The source of this sequence is a person between 18 and 59 years old who received the Ad26.COV2.S COVID-19 vaccine or a placebo. The V and J genes are TRBV6-2 or TRBV6-3 and TRBJ2-3; no definite D call. Sequenced material: peripheral blood, taken in a trial of Ad26.COV2.S vaccine versus placebo. The CDR3 coding sequence is TGTGCCAGCAGTTTAGAAGGCCGAGGCACAGATACGCAGTATTTT. Translated, it gives CASSLEGRGTDTQYF.